A single sample gave rise to the 27 T cell receptor beta chains below, sequenced in a study of blood T cell repertoires in COVID-19. TCRdb's copy holds only in-frame clones and misses some; the assay was immunoSEQ multiplex PCR. The sample has 200,000 to 250,000 clones, 80% to 85% seen once. What was sequenced was peripheral blood. The receptors here all came from an elderly woman with active or convalescent COVID-19.

The chain uses TRBV9 and TRBJ2-1; TRBD1 aligns across 9 bases. This CDR3 region has 16 residues. V gave up 3 bases and J gave up 1 base; unmatched junction bases: 5. Germline V gene lookup returns CDR1 SGDLS and CDR2 YYNGEE. The CDR3 DNA sequence: TGTGCCAGCAGCGGATTGACAGGGGGGTCCTACAATGAGCAGTTCTTC. This encodes CASSGLTGGSYNEQFF.

The rearrangement joins TRBV20-1 to TRBJ2-3; 9 positions match TRBD1. This CDR3 has 14 amino acids. V was clipped by 3 bases and J by 2 bases; unmatched bases: 3. The V gene's germline CDR1 is DFQATT and CDR2 SNEGSKA (reference sequence). The CDR3 loop reads CSASRTGVTDTQYF. The CDR3 nucleotides read TGCAGTGCTAGTAGGACAGGGGTCACAGATACGCAGTATTTT.

This chain joins TRBV9 and TRBJ1-2; possible D gene TRBD1, 5 bases. The V end was cut by 2 bases, the J end by 5 bases, with 13 bases between. CDR1 is SGDLS, CDR2 YYNGEE, per germline. The CDR3 runs 14 residues. The CDR3 loop is CASSVGGGSYGYTF. CDR3 nucleotide sequence: TGTGCCAGCAGCGTCGGCGGGGGGAGTTATGGCTACACCTTC.

V is TRBV7-9 and J is TRBJ2-2, with 8 positions matching TRBD2. Germline CDR1 is SEHNR and CDR2 is FQNEAQ (reference sequence). Unmatched junction bases numbered 10, after V lost 6 bases and J lost 4 bases. The CDR3 sequence is 16 residues long. CDR3 sequence: CASSLPAGAGTGELFF. Written as DNA, the CDR3 is TGTGCCAGCAGTCTCCCAGCGGGGGCAGGCACCGGGGAGCTGTTTTTT.

V is TRBV7-3 and J is TRBJ2-1; a possible D gene is TRBD2 (6 bases). Germline values: CDR1 SGHTA, CDR2 FQGTGA. The ends were cut back, 5 bases at V and 1 base at J, with 12 bases in the middle. This CDR3 has 15 amino acids. The CDR3 coding sequence is TGTGCCAGCAGCACTAGCATTGAATCCTACAATGAGCAGTTCTTC. Encoded protein: CASSTSIESYNEQFF.

The V call is TRBV14, the J call TRBJ1-4; D gene ambiguous. Trimming removed 0 bases from V and 3 bases from J, with 11 bases in between. The length of the CDR3 is 16 residues. Germline V lookup: CDR1 SGHDN, CDR2 FVKESK. CDR3: CASSQEHYMANEKLFF. The CDR3 DNA is TGTGCCAGCAGCCAAGAACATTATATGGCTAATGAAAAACTGTTTTTT.

The chain is built from TRBV4-3 and TRBJ1-6, with 9 positions matching TRBD1. The CDR3 is made up of 16 amino acids. Germline CDR1 reads LGHNA; CDR2 reads YSLEER. V lost 0 bases, J lost 10 bases, and 7 bases stayed unmatched. The CDR3 is CASSQDLDRGGSPLHF. In DNA, the CDR3 is TGCGCCAGCAGCCAAGATTTGGACAGGGGAGGATCACCCCTCCACTTT.

This clone was seen a handful of times. An end of the junction differs from the germline gene, which may be a read error. This chain links TRBV19 with TRBJ1-2; TRBD1 agrees at 7 bases. CDR1 is LNHDA, CDR2 SQIVND, per germline (reference sequence). The CDR3 consists of 11 residues. The CDR3 spells CASTYQGDRAF. The CDR3 nucleotides read TGTGCCAGTACCTATCAGGGAGACAGGGCATTC. Drawing the rest from reference TRBV19 and TRBJ1-2, the complete variable domain is DGGITQSPKYLFRKEGQNVTLSCEQNLNHDAMYWYRQDPGQGLRLIYYSQIVNDFQKGDIAEGYSVSREKKESFPLTVTSAQKNPTAFYLCASTYQGDRAFGSGTRLTVV.

The chain couples TRBV7-9 to TRBJ1-1, with a possible D match to TRBD1 (6 bases). The CDR3 has 14 residues. In germline, CDR1 is SEHNR, CDR2 FQNEAQ (reference sequence). Deletions cut 7 bases from V and 1 base from J, with 13 bases between. CDR3 sequence (DNA): TGTGCCAGCAACAGGGATCAGGGGAACACTGAAGCTTTCTTT. As protein: CASNRDQGNTEAFF. Together with reference TRBV7-9 and TRBJ1-1, the CDR3 gives the full variable domain: DTGVSQNPRHKITKRGQNVTFRCDPISEHNRLYWYRQTLGQGPEFLTYFQNEAQLEKSRLLSDRFSAERPKGSFSTLEIQRTEQGDSAMYLCASNRDQGNTEAFFGQGTRLTVV.

V gene TRBV7-2 combines with J gene TRBJ2-7; 12 bases are a match to TRBD2. The V and J ends lost 6 bases and 3 bases, in that order; junction bases with no gene match: 6. This CDR3 has 15 residues. Germline CDR1 SGHTA, CDR2 FQGNSA. CDR3 nucleotide sequence: TGTGCCAGCAGTTATGGACTAGCGGGAAACTACGAGCAGTACTTC. Amino acids: CASSYGLAGNYEQYF.

The V gene is TRBV27, the J gene TRBJ2-1; 13 bases map to TRBD2. CDR3 length: 15 residues. The V gene's germline CDR1 is MNHEY and CDR2 SMNVEV (reference sequence). Germline trimming cut 5 bases from V and 7 bases from J; bases unmatched to any gene: 5. The CDR3 nucleotides read TGTGCCAGCAGTCTGGGACTAGCGGGAAATAATGAGCAGTTCTTC. Amino acids: CASSLGLAGNNEQFF.

There are a few counts of this clone. J is TRBJ2-2 and V is TRBV7-9; 14 bases are a match to TRBD2. V dropped 5 bases and J dropped 0; count of bases not matched to a gene: 5. The CDR3 sequence is 18 residues long. Germline CDR1 is SEHNR and CDR2 is FQNEAQ (reference sequence). Here the CDR3 DNA reads TGTGCCAGCAGCATAGGACTAGCGGGAGGAGCGAACACCGGGGAGCTGTTTTTT. Protein sequence: CASSIGLAGGANTGELFF. Together with reference TRBV7-9 and TRBJ2-2, the CDR3 gives the full variable domain: DTGVSQNPRHKITKRGQNVTFRCDPISEHNRLYWYRQTLGQGPEFLTYFQNEAQLEKSRLLSDRFSAERPKGSFSTLEIQRTEQGDSAMYLCASSIGLAGGANTGELFFGEGSRLTVL.

The chain joins TRBV27 to TRBJ1-4; D is unclear. Trimming removed 5 bases at V and 0 bases at J, with 7 bases between. Germline V gives CDR1 MNHEY, CDR2 SMNVEV (reference sequence). This CDR3 contains 14 residues. DNA for the CDR3: TGTGCCAGCAGTCGGGTTTCAACTAATGAAAAACTGTTTTTT. Its protein product is CASSRVSTNEKLFF.

J is TRBJ2-7 and V is TRBV5-6; TRBD1 agrees at 8 bases. V lost 1 base, J lost 4 bases, and 7 bases stayed unmatched. In germline, CDR1 is SGHDT, CDR2 YYEEEE. The CDR3 length is 15 residues. CDR3 nucleotides: TGTGCCAGCAGCTTGACGGCCCAGGGGGCTTACGAGCAGTACTTC. It is translated as CASSLTAQGAYEQYF.

This chain uses TRBV30 with TRBJ1-1; D perhaps matches TRBD1 (5 bases). Per the germline V gene, CDR1 is GTSNPN and CDR2 is SVGIG (reference sequence). This CDR3 is built from 12 residues. Trimming shortened V by 2 bases and J by 5 bases, and 9 bases separated the two germline ends. The CDR3 loop reads CAWSQGRTEAFF. CDR3 bases: TGTGCCTGGAGTCAGGGAAGGACTGAAGCTTTCTTT.

The chain carries TRBV30 and TRBJ2-5; D is ambiguous. Looked up from germline, CDR1 is GTSNPN and CDR2 is SVGIG (reference sequence). Trimming removed 1 base at V and 3 bases at J, with 3 bases between. The CDR3 has 11 residues. The CDR3 loop is CAWSAKETQYF. In DNA, the CDR3 is TGTGCCTGGAGTGCAAAAGAGACCCAGTACTTC. The whole variable domain, remainder taken from reference TRBV30 and TRBJ2-5, is SQTIHQWPATLVQPVGSPLSLECTVEGTSNPNLYWYRQAAGRGLQLLFYSVGIGQISSEVPQNLSASRPQDRQFILSSKKLLLSDSGFYLCAWSAKETQYFGPGTRLLVL.

The V and J genes are TRBV19 and TRBJ1-2; TRBD1 might be the D (5 bases). This CDR3 region has 15 residues. Per germline, CDR1 LNHDA and CDR2 SQIVND (reference sequence). V was clipped by 1 base and J by 2 bases, with 11 bases between them. The DNA for the CDR3 is TGTGCCAGTAGTATAGTTCGCAGGGCGAACTATGGCTACACCTTC. Protein: CASSIVRRANYGYTF.

The J gene is TRBJ2-3, the V gene TRBV2; 7 positions match TRBD2. Trimming removed 6 bases from V and 6 bases from J; junction bases left unmatched: 12. The CDR3 is made up of 15 amino acids. Germline loops: CDR1 SNHLY, CDR2 FYNNEI. CDR3 region: CASSATSPSGDTQYF. CDR3 DNA sequence: TGTGCCAGCAGCGCGACTAGCCCGTCGGGTGATACGCAGTATTTT. Together with reference TRBV2 and TRBJ2-3, the CDR3 gives the full variable domain: EPEVTQTPSHQVTQMGQEVILRCVPISNHLYFYWYRQILGQKVEFLVSFYNNEISEKSEIFDDQFSVERPDGSNFTLKIRSTKLEDSAMYFCASSATSPSGDTQYFGPGTRLTVL.

V usage is TRBV9 and J usage is TRBJ2-3, with TRBD2 matching over 9 bases. Germline CDR1 reads SGDLS; CDR2 reads YYNGEE. J lost 6 bases, V lost 0 bases, and 5 bases had no gene match. The CDR3 has 15 residues. The CDR3 protein is CASSVGASGADTQYF. The CDR3 bases are TGTGCCAGCAGCGTAGGTGCTAGCGGGGCGGATACGCAGTATTTT.

The J gene is TRBJ2-4, the V gene TRBV21-1; the D call in the table, TRBD1, was not verified against the DNA. TRBV21-1 is a known pseudogene. The CDR3 sequence is 15 residues long. In DNA form, the CDR3 reads TGTGCCAGCAGCAAGAGAACAGCAGCCAAAAACATTCAGTACTTC. As protein: CASSKRTAAKNIQYF.

The chain is built from TRBV27 and TRBJ2-3; 7 bases align to TRBD1. V lost 10 bases and J lost 2; bases outside the gene matches: 9. From germline, CDR1 is MNHEY and CDR2 SMNVEV (reference sequence). The CDR3 length is 14 residues. The chain's CDR3 is CATKTGTNTDTQYF. The CDR3 DNA follows: TGTGCCACCAAGACAGGGACGAACACAGATACGCAGTATTTT.

This sequence joins TRBV6-2 or TRBV6-3 and TRBJ2-1, with D maybe TRBD2 (5 bases). Trimming shortened V by 5 bases and J by 8 bases, and 25 bases separated the two germline ends. The CDR3 has 17 residues. Germline V gives CDR1 MNHEY, CDR2 SVGEGT. The CDR3 here is CASSPMRGGVSFDEQFF. In DNA, the CDR3 is TGTGCCAGCAGTCCCATGAGAGGAGGAGTGAGTTTCGATGAGCAGTTCTTC.

The V gene is TRBV19, the J gene TRBJ1-2; D call uncertain. This CDR3 contains 16 residues. The germline V and J ends were trimmed by 4 bases and 0 bases, with 15 bases remaining between them. Germline-derived CDR1 and CDR2 are LNHDA and SQIVND (reference sequence). The CDR3 region has the DNA TGTGCCAGTAGTACCCTCGGGGAGGGCACTAACTATGGCTACACCTTC. Amino acids: CASSTLGEGTNYGYTF.

The chain joins TRBV5-1 to TRBJ2-7; TRBD2 matches at 10 bases. This CDR3 spans 16 amino acids. V shed 3 bases, J shed 4 bases, and the junction held 10 bases outside the gene matches. Germline CDR1 SGHRS, CDR2 YFSETQ. CDR3 DNA sequence: TGCGCCAGCAGCTATAAAGCGGGGGGGCCTTCGTACGAGCAGTACTTC. Its protein product is CASSYKAGGPSYEQYF.

The J gene is TRBJ1-6, the V gene TRBV7-2; 7 bases are shared with TRBD1. Germline CDR1 SGHTA, CDR2 FQGNSA. The CDR3 is made up of 14 amino acids. V lost 5 bases and J lost 7; bases outside the gene matches: 5. The CDR3 DNA is TGTGCCAGCAGCGCCAGGGGGAGGAATTCACCCCTCCACTTT. Protein sequence: CASSARGRNSPLHF.

The chain carries TRBV18 and TRBJ2-7, with 8 bases aligning to TRBD1. Germline CDR1 reads KGHSH; CDR2 reads LQKENI. V trimming: 4 bases; J trimming: 4 bases; junction bases outside the gene matches: 9. The CDR3 runs to 15 residues. CDR3 nucleotide sequence: TGTGCCAGCTCACGGTCTTCCCGGGACAGGTACGAGCAGTACTTC. Amino acids: CASSRSSRDRYEQYF. Complete variable domain (other parts from reference TRBV18 and TRBJ2-7): NAGVMQNPRHLVRRRGQEARLRCSPMKGHSHVYWYRQLPEEGLKFMVYLQKENIIDESGMPKERFSAEFPKEGPSILRIQQVVRGDSAAYFCASSRSSRDRYEQYFGPGTRLTVT.

This rearrangement joins TRBV7-3 to TRBJ2-5; the match to TRBD2 covers 8 bases. The junction had 4 bases not matched to a gene; V was cut back by 0 bases and J by 4 bases. Per the germline V gene, CDR1 is SGHTA and CDR2 is FQGTGA. This CDR3 region has 15 residues. As DNA, the CDR3 is TGTGCCAGCAGCTTAACCGGGAGGGCCGGAGAGACCCAGTACTTC. The encoded protein is CASSLTGRAGETQYF.